Sequencing of this T cell receptor (beta chain) was carried out in a study of early stage breast cancer tumors. This clone was seen only a few times. The germline V and J ends were trimmed by 6 bases and 1 base, with 13 bases remaining between them. The CDR3 sequence is 14 residues long. Germline V lookup: CDR1 LNHDA, CDR2 SQIVND (reference sequence). The data were produced by immunoSEQ multiplex PCR, yet TCRdb's version contains in-frame clones alone and is incomplete. The sample carries 30,000 to 40,000 clones, 70% to 80% recorded once. The sequence derives from a person aged 55-75 years with breast cancer. What was sequenced was blood. The rearrangement uses TRBV19 and TRBJ2-7; tentatively, D is TRBD1 (5 bases). CDR3 DNA: TGTGCCAGTAGACAGGCTTTGAGATCCTACGAGCAGTACTTC. It codes for CASRQALRSYEQYF.